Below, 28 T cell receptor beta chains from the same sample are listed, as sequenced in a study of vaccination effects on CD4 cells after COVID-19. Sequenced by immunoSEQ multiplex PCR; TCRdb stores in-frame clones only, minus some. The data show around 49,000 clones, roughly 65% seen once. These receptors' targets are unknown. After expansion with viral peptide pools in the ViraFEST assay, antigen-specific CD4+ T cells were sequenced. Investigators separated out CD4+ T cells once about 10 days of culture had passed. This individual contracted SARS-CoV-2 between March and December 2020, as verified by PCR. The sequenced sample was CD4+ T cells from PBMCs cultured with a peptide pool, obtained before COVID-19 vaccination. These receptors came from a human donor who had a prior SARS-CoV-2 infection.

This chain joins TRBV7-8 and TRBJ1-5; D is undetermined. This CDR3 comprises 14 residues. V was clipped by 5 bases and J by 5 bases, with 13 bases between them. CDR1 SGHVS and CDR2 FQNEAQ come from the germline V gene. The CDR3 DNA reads TGTGCCAGCAGCCATGGGTCCGGTTATCAGCCCCAGCATTTT. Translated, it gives CASSHGSGYQPQHF.

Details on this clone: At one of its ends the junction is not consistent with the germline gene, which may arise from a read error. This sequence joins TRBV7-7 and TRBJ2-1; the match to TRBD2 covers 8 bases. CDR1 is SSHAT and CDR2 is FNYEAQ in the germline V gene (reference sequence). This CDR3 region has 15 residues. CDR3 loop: CASSRSGGSYNEQFF. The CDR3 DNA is TGTGCTAGCAGCCGAAGCGGGGGCTCCTACAATGAGCAGTTCTTC.

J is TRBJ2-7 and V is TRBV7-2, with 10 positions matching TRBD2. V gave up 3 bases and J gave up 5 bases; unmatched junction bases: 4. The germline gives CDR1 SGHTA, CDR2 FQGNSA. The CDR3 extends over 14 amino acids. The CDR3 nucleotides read TGTGCCAGCAGCTTTTCTAGCGGGAGCCACGAGCAGTACTTC. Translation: CASSFSSGSHEQYF.

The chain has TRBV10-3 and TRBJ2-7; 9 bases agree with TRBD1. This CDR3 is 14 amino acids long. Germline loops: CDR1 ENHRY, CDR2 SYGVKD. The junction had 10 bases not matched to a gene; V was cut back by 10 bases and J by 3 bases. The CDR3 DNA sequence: TGTGCCACCTCTTCGACAGGGGGTGTCTACGAGCAGTACTTC. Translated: CATSSTGGVYEQYF.

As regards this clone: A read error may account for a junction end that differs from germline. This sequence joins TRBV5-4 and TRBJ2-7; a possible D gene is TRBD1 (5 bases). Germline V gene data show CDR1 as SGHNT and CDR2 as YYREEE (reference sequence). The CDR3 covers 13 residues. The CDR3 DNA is TGTGCCAGCAGCTTGGCCGGTCTGGGGCCTAAGGTCTTC. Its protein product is CASSLAGLGPKVF.

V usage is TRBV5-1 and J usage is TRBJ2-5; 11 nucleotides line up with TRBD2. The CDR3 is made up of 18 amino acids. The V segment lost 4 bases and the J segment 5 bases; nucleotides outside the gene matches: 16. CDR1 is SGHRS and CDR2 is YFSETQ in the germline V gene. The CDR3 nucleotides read TGCGCCAGCAGCAGTAATAGCGGGGGGGTATTAAAGCTGGAGACCCAGTACTTC. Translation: CASSSNSGGVLKLETQYF. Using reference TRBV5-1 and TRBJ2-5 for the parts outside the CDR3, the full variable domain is KAGVTQTPRYLIKTRGQQVTLSCSPISGHRSVSWYQQTPGQGLQFLFEYFSETQRNKGNFPGRFSGRQFSNSRSEMNVSTLELGDSALYLCASSSNSGGVLKLETQYFGPGTRLLVL.

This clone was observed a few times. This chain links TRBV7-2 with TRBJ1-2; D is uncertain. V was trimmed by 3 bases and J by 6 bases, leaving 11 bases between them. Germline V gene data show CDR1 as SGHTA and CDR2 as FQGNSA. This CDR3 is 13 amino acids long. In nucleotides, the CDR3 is TGTGCCAGCAGCTTGACAAAGACGAATGGCTACACCTTC. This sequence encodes CASSLTKTNGYTF.

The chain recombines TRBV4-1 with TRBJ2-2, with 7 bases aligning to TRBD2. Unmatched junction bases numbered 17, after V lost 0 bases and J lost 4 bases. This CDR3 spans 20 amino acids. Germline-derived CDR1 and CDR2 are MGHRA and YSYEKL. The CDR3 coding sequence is TGCGCCAGCAGCCAAGAAAGATTGGCTAGCGGCTTTCGAGCCACCGGGGAGCTGTTTTTT. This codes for CASSQERLASGFRATGELFF.

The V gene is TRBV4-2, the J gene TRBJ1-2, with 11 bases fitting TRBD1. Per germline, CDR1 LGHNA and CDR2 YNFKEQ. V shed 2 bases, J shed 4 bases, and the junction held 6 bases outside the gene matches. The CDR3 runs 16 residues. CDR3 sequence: CASSQTDGTGGYGYTF. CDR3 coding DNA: TGTGCCAGCAGCCAAACGGACGGGACAGGGGGCTATGGCTACACCTTC.

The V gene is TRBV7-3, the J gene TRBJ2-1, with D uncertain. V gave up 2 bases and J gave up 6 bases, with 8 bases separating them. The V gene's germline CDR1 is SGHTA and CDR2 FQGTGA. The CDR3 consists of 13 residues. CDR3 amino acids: CASSLWTGNEQFF. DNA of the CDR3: TGTGCCAGCAGCTTATGGACGGGCAATGAGCAGTTCTTC. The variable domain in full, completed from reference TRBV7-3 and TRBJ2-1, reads GAGVSQTPSNKVTEKGKYVELRCDPISGHTALYWYRQSLGQGPEFLIYFQGTGAADDSGLPNDRFFAVRPEGSVSTLKIQRTERGDSAVYLCASSLWTGNEQFFGPGTRLTVL.

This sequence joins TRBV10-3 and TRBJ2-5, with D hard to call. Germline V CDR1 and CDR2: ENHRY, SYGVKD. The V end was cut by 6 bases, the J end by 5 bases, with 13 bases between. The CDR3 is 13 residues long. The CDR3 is CAISPRSRETQYF. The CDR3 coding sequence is TGTGCCATCAGCCCACGAAGCCGGGAGACCCAGTACTTC.

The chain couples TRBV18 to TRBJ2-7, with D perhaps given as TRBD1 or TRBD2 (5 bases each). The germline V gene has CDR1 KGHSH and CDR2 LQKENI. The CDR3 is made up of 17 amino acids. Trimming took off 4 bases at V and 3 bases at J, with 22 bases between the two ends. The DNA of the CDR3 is TGTGCCAGCTCACAGGTGGGGCCCGGGGTACCGGGCTACGAGCAGTACTTC. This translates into CASSQVGPGVPGYEQYF.

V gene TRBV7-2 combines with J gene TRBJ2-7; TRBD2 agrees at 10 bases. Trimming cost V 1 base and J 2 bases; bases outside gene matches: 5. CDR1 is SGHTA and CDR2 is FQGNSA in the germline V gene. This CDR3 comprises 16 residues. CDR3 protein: CASSLGVAGGAYEQYF. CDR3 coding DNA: TGTGCCAGCAGCTTAGGGGTAGCGGGAGGCGCCTACGAGCAGTACTTC.

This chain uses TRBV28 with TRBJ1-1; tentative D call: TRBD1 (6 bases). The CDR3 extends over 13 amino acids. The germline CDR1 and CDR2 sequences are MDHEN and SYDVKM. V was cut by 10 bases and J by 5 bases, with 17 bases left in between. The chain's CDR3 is CATNRVRGTEAFF. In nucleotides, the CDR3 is TGTGCCACCAACAGGGTTCGAGGAACTGAAGCTTTCTTT.

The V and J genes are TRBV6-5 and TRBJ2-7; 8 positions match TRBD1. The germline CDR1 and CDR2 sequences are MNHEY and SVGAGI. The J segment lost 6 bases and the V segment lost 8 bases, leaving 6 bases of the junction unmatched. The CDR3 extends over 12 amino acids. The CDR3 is CASGTGRSEQYF. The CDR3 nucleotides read TGTGCCAGCGGGACAGGCCGATCCGAGCAGTACTTC.

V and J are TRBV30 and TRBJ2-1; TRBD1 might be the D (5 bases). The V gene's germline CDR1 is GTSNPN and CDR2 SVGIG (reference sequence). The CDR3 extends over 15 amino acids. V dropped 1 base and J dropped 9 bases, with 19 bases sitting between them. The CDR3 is CAWSGGLGWGAEQFF. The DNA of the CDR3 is TGTGCCTGGAGTGGCGGCCTAGGGTGGGGCGCTGAGCAGTTCTTC. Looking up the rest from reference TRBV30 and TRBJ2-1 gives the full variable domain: SQTIHQWPATLVQPVGSPLSLECTVEGTSNPNLYWYRQAAGRGLQLLFYSVGIGQISSEVPQNLSASRPQDRQFILSSKKLLLSDSGFYLCAWSGGLGWGAEQFFGPGTRLTVL.

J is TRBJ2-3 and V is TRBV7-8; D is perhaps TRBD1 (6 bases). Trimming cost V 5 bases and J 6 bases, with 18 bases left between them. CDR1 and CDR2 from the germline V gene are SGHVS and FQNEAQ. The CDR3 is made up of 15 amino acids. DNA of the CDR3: TGTGCCAGCAGCCCCCGGACAGAATTTCGGGATACGCAGTATTTT. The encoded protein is CASSPRTEFRDTQYF.

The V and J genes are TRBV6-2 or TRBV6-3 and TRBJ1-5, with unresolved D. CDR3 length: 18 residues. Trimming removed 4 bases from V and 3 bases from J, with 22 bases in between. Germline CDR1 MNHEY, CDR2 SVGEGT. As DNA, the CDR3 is TGTGCCAGCAGTTTACCCCGGGCTTGGGAACCGCTCAATCAGCCCCAGCATTTT. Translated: CASSLPRAWEPLNQPQHF.

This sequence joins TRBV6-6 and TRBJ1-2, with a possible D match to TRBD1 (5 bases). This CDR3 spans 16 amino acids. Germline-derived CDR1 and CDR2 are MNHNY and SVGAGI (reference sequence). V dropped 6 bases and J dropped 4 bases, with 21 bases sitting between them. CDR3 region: CASSLPVPPGGYGYTF. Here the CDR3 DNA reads TGTGCCAGCAGCCTCCCTGTTCCGCCGGGGGGCTATGGCTACACCTTC.

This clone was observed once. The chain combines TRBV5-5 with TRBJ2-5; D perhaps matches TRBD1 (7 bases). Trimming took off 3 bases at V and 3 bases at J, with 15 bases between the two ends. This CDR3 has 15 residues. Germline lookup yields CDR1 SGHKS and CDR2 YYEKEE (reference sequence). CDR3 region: CASSWRDSQKETQYF. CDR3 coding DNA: TGTGCCAGCAGCTGGCGGGACAGCCAAAAAGAGACCCAGTACTTC. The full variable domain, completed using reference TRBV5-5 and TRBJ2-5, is DAGVTQSPTHLIKTRGQQVTLRCSPISGHKSVSWYQQVLGQGPQFIFQYYEKEERGRGNFPDRFSARQFPNYSSELNVNALLLGDSALYLCASSWRDSQKETQYFGPGTRLLVL.

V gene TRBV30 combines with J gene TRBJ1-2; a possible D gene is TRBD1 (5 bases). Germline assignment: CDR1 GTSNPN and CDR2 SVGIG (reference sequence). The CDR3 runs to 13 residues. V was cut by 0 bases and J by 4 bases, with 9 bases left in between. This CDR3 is CAWSVPGSYGYTF. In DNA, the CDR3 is TGTGCCTGGAGTGTCCCAGGGAGCTATGGCTACACCTTC.

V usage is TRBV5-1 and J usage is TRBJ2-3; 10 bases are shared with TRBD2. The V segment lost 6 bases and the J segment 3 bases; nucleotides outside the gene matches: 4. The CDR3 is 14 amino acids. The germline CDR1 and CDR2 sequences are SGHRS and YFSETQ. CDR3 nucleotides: TGCGCCAGCACCAGTAGCGGGAGGACAGATACGCAGTATTTT. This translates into CASTSSGRTDTQYF.

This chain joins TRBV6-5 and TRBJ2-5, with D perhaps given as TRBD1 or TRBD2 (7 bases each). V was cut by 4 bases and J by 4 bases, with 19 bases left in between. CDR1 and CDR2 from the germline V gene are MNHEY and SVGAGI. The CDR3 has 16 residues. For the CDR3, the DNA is TGTGCCAGCAGTTCTCCAAGACAGGGAGGGCGAGAGACCCAGTACTTC. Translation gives CASSSPRQGGRETQYF.

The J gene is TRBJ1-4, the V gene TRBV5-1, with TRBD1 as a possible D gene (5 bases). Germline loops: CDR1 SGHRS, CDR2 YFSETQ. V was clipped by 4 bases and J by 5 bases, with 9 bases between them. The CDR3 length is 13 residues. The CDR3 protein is CASSPRDNEKLFF. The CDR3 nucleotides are TGCGCCAGCAGCCCCCGGGACAATGAAAAACTGTTTTTT.

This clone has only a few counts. DNA of the CDR3: TGTGCCAGCAGTTTGAGTAGGCGGGGGGACACAGATACGCAGTATTTT. Residues: CASSLSRRGDTDTQYF. This chain uses TRBV2 with TRBJ2-3, with 8 bases fitting TRBD2. Germline assignment: CDR1 SNHLY and CDR2 FYNNEI. Trimming took 5 bases from V and 2 from J; bases not matched to a gene: 9. The CDR3 extends over 16 amino acids.

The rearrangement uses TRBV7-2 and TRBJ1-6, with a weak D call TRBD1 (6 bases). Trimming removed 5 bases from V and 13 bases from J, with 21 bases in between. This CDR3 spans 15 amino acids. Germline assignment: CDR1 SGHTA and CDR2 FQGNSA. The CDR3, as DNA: TGTGCCAGCAGCGGGCGGGACACTCAAATTCAGCCCCTCCACTTT. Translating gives CASSGRDTQIQPLHF.

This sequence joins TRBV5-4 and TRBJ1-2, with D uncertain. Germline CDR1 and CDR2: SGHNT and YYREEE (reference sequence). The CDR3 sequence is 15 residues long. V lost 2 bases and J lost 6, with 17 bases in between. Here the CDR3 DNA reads TGTGCCAGCAGCTTACCCATTCGGACCGACGATGGCTACACCTTC. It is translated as CASSLPIRTDDGYTF.

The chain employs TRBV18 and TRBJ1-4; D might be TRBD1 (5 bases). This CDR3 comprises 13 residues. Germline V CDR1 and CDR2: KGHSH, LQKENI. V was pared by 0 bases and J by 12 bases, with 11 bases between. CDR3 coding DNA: TGTGCCAGCTCACCACCAGAACGGGACGAACTGTTTTTT. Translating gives CASSPPERDELFF.